These 18 T cell receptor beta chains were all obtained from the same sample, sequenced in a study of blood T cell repertoires in COVID-19. Using immunoSEQ multiplex PCR, the repertoire was profiled, and TCRdb retains in-frame clones only, with some absent. The table lists approximately 210,000 clones, 70% to 90% of them singletons. The sequencing input was peripheral blood. The receptors originated from a woman aged 70 to 79 with acute or convalescent COVID-19.

The rearrangement joins TRBV3-1 (or the pseudogene TRBV3-2) to TRBJ2-7; D is possibly TRBD2 (5 bases). Trimming pared 4 bases from V and 2 bases from J, leaving 21 bases between. Germline lookup yields CDR1 LGHDT and CDR2 YNNKEL (reference sequence). The CDR3 is 17 residues long. The CDR3 sequence: CASSLPSEDPGTYEQYF. The DNA for the CDR3 is TGTGCCAGCAGCCTCCCATCGGAGGACCCCGGCACCTACGAGCAGTACTTC.

The chain couples TRBV18 to TRBJ2-7, with D possibly being TRBD1 (6 bases). The CDR3 extends over 14 amino acids. Germline values: CDR1 KGHSH, CDR2 LQKENI. V was pared by 4 bases and J by 2 bases, with 12 bases between. CDR3 amino acids: CASSLQGNTYEQYF. CDR3 bases: TGTGCCAGCTCACTTCAGGGGAATACCTACGAGCAGTACTTC.

The V call is TRBV2, the J call TRBJ2-5, with D perhaps TRBD2 (5 bases). The CDR3 consists of 14 residues. Germline CDR1 is SNHLY and CDR2 is FYNNEI. Trimming stripped 5 bases from V and 5 bases from J, with 15 bases between. The CDR3 sequence is CASSPMLSGETQYF. CDR3 coding DNA: TGTGCCAGCAGTCCTATGTTATCGGGGGAGACCCAGTACTTC.

The chain is built from TRBV11-2 and TRBJ2-7; 10 bases line up with TRBD2. In germline, CDR1 is SGHAT, CDR2 FQNNGV. J lost 3 bases, V lost 2 bases, and 10 bases had no gene match. This CDR3 comprises 17 residues. CDR3 in amino acids: CASSLIKSGRALYEQYF. DNA of the CDR3: TGTGCCAGCAGCTTAATAAAAAGCGGGAGGGCCCTCTACGAGCAGTACTTC.

The genes are TRBV19 and TRBJ2-2; TRBD2 matches at 11 bases. V dropped 6 bases and J dropped 6; count of bases not matched to a gene: 9. The germline gives CDR1 LNHDA, CDR2 SQIVND (reference sequence). The CDR3 extends over 16 amino acids. Here the CDR3 DNA reads TGTGCCAGTAGGACCCTTAGCGGGGGGGCTGCCGGGGAGCTGTTTTTT. It translates to CASRTLSGGAAGELFF.

The chain employs TRBV12-5 and TRBJ2-1; 13 bases line up with TRBD2. There are 18 residues in the CDR3. J was trimmed by 5 bases and V by 2 bases; bases with no gene match: 9. Germline V lookup: CDR1 LGHNT, CDR2 FRNRAP. The DNA of the CDR3 is TGTGCTAGTGGTTTGTCCGCGACTAGCGGGGGGCCTGACAATGAGCAGTTCTTC. It is translated as CASGLSATSGGPDNEQFF.

The rearrangement joins TRBV9 to TRBJ2-1, with 9 bases identical to TRBD2. CDR3 length: 16 amino acids. Germline CDR1 and CDR2: SGDLS and YYNGEE. With V trimmed by 1 base and J by 4 bases, 6 bases remained unmatched. Here the CDR3 reads CASSVIAGASYNEQFF. DNA of the CDR3: TGTGCCAGCAGCGTAATAGCGGGAGCTTCTTACAATGAGCAGTTCTTC.

This clone has a single count. The V and J genes are TRBV18 and TRBJ2-2, with D tentatively TRBD1 (5 bases). Per germline, CDR1 KGHSH and CDR2 LQKENI. Trimming removed 3 bases at V and 2 bases at J, with 7 bases between. CDR3 length: 14 amino acids. The CDR3 coding sequence is TGTGCCAGCTCACCCGACAGCAACACCGGGGAGCTGTTTTTT. Translated: CASSPDSNTGELFF.

This chain uses TRBV19 with TRBJ2-3, with TRBD1 matching over 9 bases. Germline lookup yields CDR1 LNHDA and CDR2 SQIVND (reference sequence). The V and J ends lost 8 bases and 2 bases, in that order; junction bases with no gene match: 2. This CDR3 contains 13 residues. The CDR3 DNA follows: TGTGCCAGTGGGGACAGGGCCACAGATACGCAGTATTTT. This translates into CASGDRATDTQYF.

The chain links TRBV9 to TRBJ1-6, with D hard to call. This CDR3 has 14 residues. V lost 4 bases and J lost 8, with 13 bases in between. Germline V lookup: CDR1 SGDLS, CDR2 YYNGEE. CDR3 residues: CASSPRLEDSPLHF. The CDR3 DNA sequence: TGTGCCAGCAGCCCTCGGCTGGAGGATTCACCCCTCCACTTT. The entire variable domain, with the rest obtained from reference TRBV9 and TRBJ1-6, is as follows: DSGVTQTPKHLITATGQRVTLRCSPRSGDLSVYWYQQSLDQGLQFLIQYYNGEERAKGNILERFSAQQFPDLHSELNLSSLELGDSALYFCASSPRLEDSPLHFGNGTRLTVT.

The V gene is TRBV5-1, the J gene TRBJ2-1, with 10 nucleotides matching TRBD2. Per the germline V gene, CDR1 is SGHRS and CDR2 is YFSETQ. Trimming at V came to 2 bases and at J to 4 bases, leaving 15 bases not matched to a gene. The CDR3 sequence is 19 residues long. CDR3 amino acids: CASSLSHLAGVRGYNEQFF. For the CDR3, the DNA is TGCGCCAGCAGCTTAAGTCACCTAGCGGGAGTAAGGGGATACAATGAGCAGTTCTTC.

The chain uses TRBV19 and TRBJ1-1, with a tentative D call TRBD1 (5 bases). Looked up from germline, CDR1 is LNHDA and CDR2 is SQIVND (reference sequence). The V and J ends lost 4 bases and 5 bases respectively, with 17 bases between them. The CDR3 extends over 15 amino acids. CDR3 in DNA: TGTGCCAGTAGTACCCTCCGGGGGGGTTATACTGAAGCTTTCTTT. As protein: CASSTLRGGYTEAFF.

The rearrangement joins TRBV27 to TRBJ1-6; D gene ambiguous. The germline V gene encodes CDR1 MNHEY and CDR2 SMNVEV (reference sequence). The CDR3 has 16 residues. Trimming pared 4 bases from V and 7 bases from J, leaving 17 bases between. The DNA for the CDR3 is TGTGCCAGCAGTTCGTGGACTTCCCCAATCAATTCACCCCTCCACTTT. This encodes CASSSWTSPINSPLHF.

This chain connects TRBV28 to TRBJ2-3, with 15 bases that match TRBD2. CDR3 length: 15 residues. J lost 5 bases, V lost 6 bases, and 3 bases had no gene match. Germline V CDR1 and CDR2: MDHEN, SYDVKM. This CDR3 reads CASSGTSGRRDTQYF. In nucleotides, the CDR3 is TGTGCCAGCAGCGGGACTAGCGGGAGGAGAGATACGCAGTATTTT.

This chain uses TRBV6-6 with TRBJ1-5; D is unresolved. This CDR3 region has 13 residues. Per germline, CDR1 MNHNY and CDR2 SVGAGI (reference sequence). Trimming cost V 0 bases and J 7 bases, with 7 bases left between them. The CDR3 DNA sequence: TGTGCCAGCAGTTACTCGCGGGAGCAGCCCCAGCATTTT. This encodes CASSYSREQPQHF.

J is TRBJ1-4 and V is TRBV18; D perhaps matches TRBD1 (5 bases). Trimming stripped 6 bases from V and 0 bases from J, with 8 bases between. This CDR3 region has 14 residues. Germline CDR1 and CDR2: KGHSH and LQKENI. CDR3 in amino acids: CASSQGSTNEKLFF. DNA of the CDR3: TGTGCCAGCTCCCAGGGCTCAACTAATGAAAAACTGTTTTTT.

The chain couples TRBV27 to TRBJ1-6; D gene ambiguous. The CDR3 length is 14 residues. Germline V gene sequence: CDR1 MNHEY, CDR2 SMNVEV (reference sequence). Trimming cost V 2 bases and J 4 bases, with 6 bases left between them. CDR3 loop: CASSLQQYNSPLHF. The DNA for the CDR3 is TGTGCCAGCAGTTTACAACAGTATAATTCACCCCTCCACTTT.

The chain combines TRBV9 with TRBJ2-2; D is uncertain. CDR1 and CDR2 (germline): SGDLS, YYNGEE. With 3 bases removed from V and 1 base from J, the gap between germline ends came to 7 bases. The CDR3 covers 14 residues. The CDR3 nucleotides are TGTGCCAGCAGCGAAAACATGAACACCGGGGAGCTGTTTTTT. Translated, it gives CASSENMNTGELFF. Looking up the rest from reference TRBV9 and TRBJ2-2 gives the full variable domain: DSGVTQTPKHLITATGQRVTLRCSPRSGDLSVYWYQQSLDQGLQFLIQYYNGEERAKGNILERFSAQQFPDLHSELNLSSLELGDSALYFCASSENMNTGELFFGEGSRLTVL.